The next 6 T cell receptor beta chains were all read from a single sample in a study of spatial heterogeneity in lung cancer. TCRdb independently ran MiXCR on the 5' RACE reads; one entry per CDR3 protein. The sample lists about 100,000 distinct CDR3 sequences, about 4.4% occurring once. Time point denoted: sample taken at primary tumor resection. General study results and limits: Counts of expanded alpha and beta TCRs within tumors tracked the tumor nonsynonymous mutation count.

These receptors have no known antigen. The source was lung tumor tissue, collected at surgery. The origin of the receptors is a male donor with early-stage non-small cell lung cancer.

This clonotype came up many times. The gene calls are TRBV28 and TRBJ2-5; D ambiguous. Trimming shortened V by 3 bases and J by 6 bases, and 11 bases separated the two germline ends. In germline, CDR1 is MDHEN, CDR2 SYDVKM. This CDR3 region has 13 residues. The CDR3 DNA follows: TGTGCCAGCAGTTTGGGCCTCGTAAAGACCCAGTACTTC. As protein: CASSLGLVKTQYF.

This clonotype was detected many times. This chain joins TRBV28 and TRBJ2-1; D gene ambiguous. This CDR3 region has 15 residues. Trimming took 3 bases from V and 0 from J, leaving 9 bases between them. Looked up from germline, CDR1 is MDHEN and CDR2 is SYDVKM. In DNA, the CDR3 is TGTGCCAGCAGTTTCATGAGAAACTCCTACAATGAGCAGTTCTTC. It encodes CASSFMRNSYNEQFF.

The chain links TRBV28 to TRBJ1-5, with a possible D match to TRBD1 (6 bases). This CDR3 contains 12 residues. Germline V gene data show CDR1 as MDHEN and CDR2 as SYDVKM. Trimming cost V 8 bases and J 4 bases, with 9 bases left between them. The CDR3 loop is CASGTLNQPQHF. The CDR3 coding sequence is TGTGCCAGCGGGACACTTAATCAGCCCCAGCATTTT.

This clonotype was seen at least ten times. The chain carries TRBV6-2 or TRBV6-3 and TRBJ2-7; D gene uncertain. V lost 4 bases and J 3 bases, leaving 7 bases between the germline ends. The V gene's germline CDR1 is MNHEY and CDR2 SVGEGT. The CDR3 sequence is 12 residues long. The CDR3 DNA is TGTGCCAGCAGTTTGTTTGGCTACGAGCAGTACTTC. Its protein product is CASSLFGYEQYF.

The sample holds many counts of this clonotype. The chain recombines TRBV7-8 with TRBJ2-3; D not certain. Trimming pared 5 bases from V and 5 bases from J, leaving 11 bases between. CDR3 length: 13 amino acids. The germline CDR1 and CDR2 sequences are SGHVS and FQNEAQ. In DNA form, the CDR3 reads TGTGCCAGCAGCACGTACGGTCAAGATACGCAGTATTTT. Protein product: CASSTYGQDTQYF.

This clonotype came up many times. The V and J genes are TRBV28 and TRBJ1-4; the D gene is possibly TRBD1 (5 bases). Germline assignment: CDR1 MDHEN and CDR2 SYDVKM. V was trimmed by 5 bases and J by 14 bases, leaving 18 bases between them. The CDR3 has 13 amino acids. DNA for the CDR3: TGTGCCAGCAGTCAAACGGGGGGGTTGGTGCTGTTTTTT. Protein product: CASSQTGGLVLFF. Full variable domain (remainder filled in from reference TRBV28 and TRBJ1-4): DVKVTQSSRYLVKRTGEKVFLECVQDMDHENMFWYRQDPGLGLRLIYFSYDVKMKEKGDIPEGYSVSREKKERFSLILESASTNQTSMYLCASSQTGGLVLFFGSGTQLSVL.